The T cell receptor (beta chain) described here comes from a study of T cell repertoires in cytomegalovirus infection. Study-level points and caveats: HLA-C-restricted CMV clonotypes gave the most frequent clonotype in two of eight donors.

Deletions cut 10 bases from V and 4 bases from J, with 22 bases between. The CDR3 extends over 15 amino acids. From germline, CDR1 is LNHDA and CDR2 SQIVND (reference sequence). TCRdb ran MiXCR on the reads and lists one entry per CDR3 protein. The sample records about 890,000 distinct CDR3 sequences, 31% being singletons. This clonotype turned up a few times. No antigen is known for it. The sequenced sample was cultured CD8+ T cells from PBMCs, obtained from culture after CMV antigen stimulation. The gene calls are TRBV19 and TRBJ1-2; tentative D call: TRBD1 (6 bases). The clonotype comes from a human donor in good health (CMV status not recorded). Some clones in this sample may be carry-over from other donors' samples. The CDR3 DNA reads as TGTGCCACCCGTCCAGGGGCAGGGGCCTTCTATGGCTACACCTTC. Its protein is CATRPGAGAFYGYTF.